A single sample gave rise to the 30 T cell receptor beta chains below, sequenced in a study of cytomegalovirus exposure and HLA in healthy donors. Sequencing used immunoSEQ multiplex PCR; TCRdb keeps in-frame clones, though not all of them. The sample shows approximately 170,000 clones, about 85% of them seen only once. Sequencing was performed on PBMCs. The source of these receptors is a man aged 25 to 40 in good health and CMV-seropositive.

Turning to this clone: Other nucleotide sequences in the sample specify the same CDR3. The chain combines TRBV30 with TRBJ2-1, with TRBD1 matching over 7 bases. The CDR3 totals 12 residues. Germline loops: CDR1 GTSNPN, CDR2 SVGIG (reference sequence). The J segment lost 3 bases and the V segment lost 5 bases, leaving 1 base of the junction unmatched. CDR3 nucleotides: TGTGCCTGGTCAGGGGGCTACAATGAGCAGTTCTTC. This codes for CAWSGGYNEQFF.

The chain recombines TRBV4-1 with TRBJ2-2; a weak D match, TRBD1 (5 bases). Germline loops: CDR1 MGHRA, CDR2 YSYEKL. The CDR3 sequence is 17 residues long. V was trimmed by 4 bases and J by 4 bases, leaving 19 bases between them. The CDR3 coding sequence is TGCGCCAGCAGCCCCCAATGGGGCGTTCTAAGCACCGGGGAGCTGTTTTTT. Amino acid sequence: CASSPQWGVLSTGELFF.

This chain uses TRBV5-1 with TRBJ1-3; tentative D call: TRBD1 (5 bases). Germline assignment: CDR1 SGHRS and CDR2 YFSETQ. Trimming removed 7 bases at V and 0 bases at J, with 11 bases between. The CDR3 has 14 residues. This chain's CDR3 is CASADTSSGNTIYF. The CDR3 DNA is TGCGCCAGCGCGGACACCAGCTCTGGAAACACCATATATTTT.

This chain joins TRBV11-2 and TRBJ2-3; D possibly corresponds to TRBD2 (6 bases). V dropped 0 bases and J dropped 2 bases, with 12 bases sitting between them. The CDR3 has 16 amino acids. Germline CDR1 SGHAT, CDR2 FQNNGV. The CDR3 sequence: CASSLDRTSITDTQYF. The CDR3 DNA is TGTGCCAGCAGCTTAGATCGCACTAGCATCACAGATACGCAGTATTTT.

The genes are TRBV5-4 and TRBJ1-2; 7 bases line up with TRBD1. CDR1 and CDR2 (germline): SGHNT, YYREEE (reference sequence). Unmatched junction bases numbered 2, after V lost 0 bases and J lost 6 bases. This CDR3 has 13 amino acids. The chain's CDR3 is CASSLETGNGYTF. DNA for the CDR3: TGTGCCAGCAGCTTGGAGACAGGGAATGGCTACACCTTC.

The gene calls are TRBV7-9 and TRBJ2-7; 9 nucleotides agree with TRBD2. Trimming cost V 5 bases and J 7 bases; bases outside gene matches: 15. Germline V gives CDR1 SEHNR, CDR2 FQNEAQ (reference sequence). The CDR3 is 16 amino acids. The CDR3 DNA is TGTGCCAGCAGCCCTAGATCTAGCGGGGCCTTTGGGGAGCAGTACTTC. This gives the protein CASSPRSSGAFGEQYF.

This rearrangement joins TRBV7-2 to TRBJ2-7, with TRBD2 matching over 10 bases. Per germline, CDR1 SGHTA and CDR2 FQGNSA. The CDR3 runs to 14 residues. The V and J ends lost 4 bases and 6 bases, in that order; junction bases with no gene match: 6. This chain's CDR3 is CASSSSGGALEQYF. The CDR3 DNA reads TGTGCCAGCAGCTCAAGCGGGGGGGCCCTCGAGCAGTACTTC.

This clone was seen a handful of times. This sequence joins TRBV7-9 and TRBJ1-6; D call uncertain. The CDR3 extends over 14 amino acids. V was cut by 5 bases and J by 8 bases, with 13 bases left in between. Germline V gene sequence: CDR1 SEHNR, CDR2 FQNEAQ (reference sequence). In DNA, the CDR3 is TGTGCCAGCAGCCCGACTACTCGGGATTCACCCCTCCACTTT. This sequence encodes CASSPTTRDSPLHF.

This chain uses TRBV7-5 with TRBJ2-2; the table's TRBD1 call for D was not verified on the DNA. TRBV7-5 is a listed pseudogene. The CDR3 runs 16 residues. The CDR3 coding sequence is TGTGCCAGAAGCTTACACTGGGCCAAGAACACCGGGGAGCTGTTTTTT. The encoded protein is CARSLHWAKNTGELFF.

The chain recombines TRBV5-1 with TRBJ2-7, with 9 bases that match TRBD2. With 4 bases clipped from V and 4 bases from J, the junction kept 9 bases outside the gene matches. Germline values: CDR1 SGHRS, CDR2 YFSETQ. CDR3 length: 15 residues. The CDR3 bases are TGCGCCAGCAGCCTCGCGGAGCGGGGGGATTACGAGCAGTACTTC. Translating it yields CASSLAERGDYEQYF. Supplemented by reference TRBV5-1 and TRBJ2-7, the full variable domain reads KAGVTQTPRYLIKTRGQQVTLSCSPISGHRSVSWYQQTPGQGLQFLFEYFSETQRNKGNFPGRFSGRQFSNSRSEMNVSTLELGDSALYLCASSLAERGDYEQYFGPGTRLTVT.

CDR3 amino acids: CASSYGQVTDTQYF. The CDR3, as DNA: TGTGCCAGCAGTTACGGGCAGGTAACAGATACGCAGTATTTT. The chain has TRBV6-5 and TRBJ2-3; D gene unclear. The CDR3 is made up of 14 amino acids. From germline, CDR1 is MNHEY and CDR2 SVGAGI. V was trimmed by 2 bases and J by 3 bases, leaving 9 bases between them.

J is TRBJ2-7 and V is TRBV29-1; tentatively, D is TRBD1 (6 bases). Germline V gene lookup returns CDR1 SQVTM and CDR2 ANQGSEA. The CDR3 covers 13 residues. V dropped 0 bases and J dropped 7 bases, with 13 bases sitting between them. This chain's CDR3 is CSVEEGASWEQYF. The CDR3 coding sequence is TGCAGCGTTGAAGAGGGGGCGTCTTGGGAGCAGTACTTC.

There are a few counts of this clone. The chain carries TRBV9 and TRBJ2-3; 7 positions match TRBD1. The CDR3 extends over 12 amino acids. Losses at the gene ends were 7 bases for V and 5 bases for J; bases not matched to a gene: 4. Looked up from germline, CDR1 is SGDLS and CDR2 is YYNGEE. This CDR3 reads CASGPGGDTQYF. In DNA, the CDR3 is TGTGCCAGCGGACCAGGGGGAGATACGCAGTATTTT.

The sample holds a few counts of this clone. This sequence joins TRBV12-5 and TRBJ1-2, with 8 bases that match TRBD1. V lost 1 base to trimming and J lost 7 bases; unmatched junction nucleotides: 8. The CDR3 contains 15 residues. Germline V lookup: CDR1 LGHNT, CDR2 FRNRAP. The chain's CDR3 is CASGLGRTGGRGYTF. The DNA for the CDR3 is TGTGCTAGTGGTTTGGGTCGAACAGGGGGACGTGGCTACACCTTC.

This clone was counted a few times. The chain carries TRBV7-9 and TRBJ2-5; 8 bases align to TRBD1. Unmatched junction bases numbered 4, after V lost 8 bases and J lost 2 bases. Per germline, CDR1 SEHNR and CDR2 FQNEAQ (reference sequence). The CDR3 length is 13 residues. The chain's CDR3 is CASARDRQETQYF. CDR3 nucleotide sequence: TGTGCCAGCGCACGGGACAGGCAAGAGACCCAGTACTTC.

This clone is a singleton in its sample. The junction departs from the called germline gene at one end, perhaps through a read error. Other DNA sequences in the sample encode the same CDR3. The chain links TRBV9 to TRBJ2-1; tentative D call: TRBD2 (6 bases). The CDR3 is 14 residues long. The germline gives CDR1 SGDLS, CDR2 YYNGEE. CDR3 in amino acids: CASSVDEDYNEQFF. The CDR3 nucleotides are TGTGCCAGCAGCGTTGATGAGGACTACAATGAGCAATTCTTC.

This sequence joins TRBV29-1 and TRBJ1-1; unclear D gene. The CDR3 totals 11 residues. With 6 bases removed from V and 4 bases from J, the gap between germline ends came to 9 bases. The V gene's germline CDR1 is SQVTM and CDR2 ANQGSEA. This CDR3 reads CSVLPGTEAFF. CDR3 in DNA: TGCAGCGTCCTCCCGGGCACTGAAGCTTTCTTT.

The gene calls are TRBV7-9 and TRBJ2-7, with D possibly TRBD1 on 5 matching bases. The V gene lost 5 bases and the J gene lost 4 bases, with 15 bases spanning the gap. The V gene's germline CDR1 is SEHNR and CDR2 FQNEAQ (reference sequence). The CDR3 length is 14 residues. The chain's CDR3 is CASSPRGSVYEQYF. CDR3 in DNA: TGTGCCAGCAGCCCAAGGGGATCGGTATACGAGCAGTACTTC.

This chain links TRBV18 with TRBJ1-2, with TRBD1 identical over 7 bases. Germline lookup yields CDR1 KGHSH and CDR2 LQKENI. CDR3 length: 13 residues. Trimming removed 4 bases from V and 6 bases from J; junction bases left unmatched: 5. This CDR3 is CASSRDRVDGYTF. The CDR3 DNA reads TGTGCCAGCTCACGCGACAGGGTCGATGGCTACACCTTC.

The J gene is TRBJ2-5, the V gene TRBV7-2; the D is unclear. The germline gives CDR1 SGHTA, CDR2 FQGNSA. Trimming removed 1 base at V and 1 base at J, with 10 bases between. The CDR3 spans 15 residues. The CDR3 protein is CASSLVISTQETQYF. In DNA, the CDR3 is TGTGCCAGCAGCTTAGTGATTAGCACCCAAGAGACCCAGTACTTC.

This clone has only one observation. The chain recombines TRBV19 with TRBJ2-5, with D tentatively TRBD1 (6 bases). The V gene's germline CDR1 is LNHDA and CDR2 SQIVND (reference sequence). V was trimmed by 1 base and J by 5 bases, leaving 8 bases between them. The CDR3 is 13 residues long. In nucleotides, the CDR3 is TGTGCCAGTAGTATAGTGGGGGCTGAGACCCAGTACTTC. Translation gives CASSIVGAETQYF.

This clone came up a few times. This chain connects TRBV2 to TRBJ2-4; 8 bases agree with TRBD1. V dropped 8 bases and J dropped 6; count of bases not matched to a gene: 12. CDR1 is SNHLY and CDR2 is FYNNEI in the germline V gene. This CDR3 region has 15 residues. CDR3 residues: CASSTLTGEGNIQYF. The CDR3 DNA is TGTGCCAGCTCTACCTTGACAGGGGAAGGAAACATTCAGTACTTC.

The chain employs TRBV7-6 and TRBJ1-3; tentatively, D is TRBD1 (5 bases). The CDR3 is 17 residues long. Germline V lookup: CDR1 SGHVS, CDR2 FNYEAQ. V lost 1 base, J lost 4 bases, and 17 bases lay in between. CDR3 in amino acids: CASSLERGRMAGNTIYF. CDR3 nucleotides: TGTGCCAGCAGCTTAGAAAGGGGCAGGATGGCAGGAAACACCATATATTTT.

J is TRBJ1-4 and V is TRBV5-6; D is uncertain. V was cut by 1 base and J by 8 bases, with 12 bases left in between. Germline V gives CDR1 SGHDT, CDR2 YYEEEE. This CDR3 is 14 amino acids long. The CDR3 protein is CASSLIGEREKLFF. The DNA of the CDR3 is TGTGCCAGCAGCTTGATCGGGGAGAGGGAAAAACTGTTTTTT.

The V and J genes are TRBV4-3 and TRBJ1-2, with D perhaps matching TRBD1 (6 bases). Trimming left V 4 bases short and J 5 bases short, with 17 bases between. Germline CDR1 and CDR2: LGHNA and YSLEER. This CDR3 is 15 amino acids long. CDR3 region: CASSPTQGAIYGYTF. The CDR3 nucleotides are TGCGCCAGCAGCCCTACACAGGGCGCGATTTATGGCTACACCTTC.

The J gene is TRBJ2-1, the V gene TRBV27, with 13 bases that match TRBD2. Germline CDR1 MNHEY, CDR2 SMNVEV (reference sequence). The CDR3 covers 16 residues. V was clipped by 5 bases and J by 5 bases; unmatched bases: 6. This CDR3 is CASSRLGLAGNNEQFF. CDR3 nucleotide sequence: TGTGCCAGCAGTCGCTTGGGACTAGCGGGGAACAATGAGCAGTTCTTC.

The rearrangement uses TRBV28 and TRBJ2-3; 16 nucleotides align to TRBD2. Per germline, CDR1 MDHEN and CDR2 SYDVKM. CDR3 size: 17 residues. After removal of 5 bases from V and 2 bases from J, the junction contained 4 bases not matched to a gene. CDR3 amino acids: CASSKGLAGGSTDTQYF. In DNA form, the CDR3 reads TGTGCCAGCAGTAAGGGACTAGCGGGGGGGTCCACAGATACGCAGTATTTT.

This clone was observed a handful of times. The gene calls are TRBV2 and TRBJ2-7, with TRBD1 matching 7 bases. The CDR3 is made up of 14 amino acids. With V trimmed by 1 base and J by 2 bases, 2 bases remained unmatched. The germline V gene encodes CDR1 SNHLY and CDR2 FYNNEI. CDR3 amino acids: CASSEGDRAYEQYF. The CDR3 DNA is TGTGCCAGCAGTGAAGGAGACAGGGCCTACGAGCAGTACTTC.

CDR3 DNA sequence: TGTGCCAGCAGTTCGGGTCCCGGGGGAGAAAAACTGTTTTTT. Translation gives CASSSGPGGEKLFF. The V gene is TRBV6-6, the J gene TRBJ1-4; D is possibly TRBD1 (5 bases). The CDR3 extends over 14 amino acids. Looked up from germline, CDR1 is MNHNY and CDR2 is SVGAGI (reference sequence). Trimming left V 4 bases short and J 8 bases short, with 14 bases between.

V and J are TRBV9 and TRBJ2-3; TRBD2 agrees at 8 bases. CDR3 length equals 15 residues. Germline V lookup: CDR1 SGDLS, CDR2 YYNGEE. The J segment lost 4 bases and the V segment lost 4 bases, leaving 8 bases of the junction unmatched. CDR3 residues: CASSPREGTADTQYF. CDR3 bases: TGTGCCAGCAGCCCCCGGGAGGGGACCGCAGATACGCAGTATTTT.